One sample yielded the 23 T cell receptor beta chains listed below, sequenced in a study of tumor-infiltrating lymphocytes in primary liver carcinoma. A constant-region primer served to make TCR beta cDNA from roughly 540 ng total RNA. Three nested multiplex PCR rounds, a slightly modified ARM-PCR method, built the TCR beta libraries. The first two PCR rounds, approximately 10 cycles each, used TRBV1-TRBV30 forward primers and a C-beta reverse primer. Each CDR3 protein gets one entry after TCRdb re-called the multiplex PCR reads with MiXCR. Among about 300,000 distinct CDR3 sequences listed, roughly two thirds were seen once. Extraction also yielded germline DNA, while blood RNA was obtained from unsorted whole blood. What was sequenced was peripheral blood. The receptors were gathered from a man aged 40-49 years with primary liver carcinoma and hepatitis B virus infection.

This clonotype showed up many times. The V and J genes are TRBV11-2 and TRBJ2-3, with D maybe TRBD1 (6 bases). The CDR3 is made up of 15 amino acids. V was pared by 4 bases and J by 0 bases, with 11 bases between. From germline, CDR1 is SGHAT and CDR2 FQNNGV. The CDR3 spells CASSSDRISTDTQYF. CDR3 bases: TGTGCCAGCAGCTCGGACAGAATAAGCACAGATACGCAGTATTTT.

CDR3 region: CATRVTGFPNEQFF. CDR3 DNA sequence: TGTGCCACCCGTGTGACAGGGTTTCCCAATGAGCAGTTCTTC. V gene TRBV24-1 combines with J gene TRBJ2-1, with 7 bases identical to TRBD1. CDR1 KGHDR and CDR2 SFDVKD come from the germline V gene. The length of the CDR3 is 14 residues. The V segment lost 9 bases and the J segment 6 bases; nucleotides outside the gene matches: 10.

The CDR3 nucleotides are TGTGCCAGCACCCCCTGGGGGGGTGTCTTCGTCCCCCAGCATTTT. Translation gives CASTPWGGVFVPQHF. The V call is TRBV28, the J call TRBJ1-5; possibly TRBD1 for D (5 bases). V was pared by 7 bases and J by 10 bases, with 23 bases between. Germline V gene sequence: CDR1 MDHEN, CDR2 SYDVKM. The CDR3 covers 15 residues.

The chain carries TRBV5-4 and TRBJ1-2; D is perhaps TRBD1 (5 bases). V lost 0 bases and J 7 bases, leaving 16 bases between the germline ends. The CDR3 totals 15 residues. Germline V gene sequence: CDR1 SGHNT, CDR2 YYREEE (reference sequence). CDR3 region: CASSLDWGREFGYTF. The CDR3 coding sequence is TGTGCCAGCAGCTTGGACTGGGGCAGGGAATTTGGCTACACCTTC.

Comments on this clonotype: This may arise from a read error, as a much more abundant clone is one base away. This chain links TRBV4-2 with TRBJ2-2; TRBD2 might be the D (6 bases). Germline lookup yields CDR1 LGHNA and CDR2 YNFKEQ. The CDR3 sequence is 18 residues long. The CDR3, as DNA: TGTACCAGCAGCCAAGAGATGGTTAGGACTATGAACACCGGGGAGCTGTTTTTT. Translation: CTSSQEMVRTMNTGELFF.

This clonotype was recorded a few times. In this CDR3 the conserved last residue, phenylalanine or tryptophan, is missing, so a read error is likely. This chain uses TRBV11-2 with TRBJ1-6; the D gene is possibly TRBD1 (6 bases). Germline lookup yields CDR1 SGHAT and CDR2 FQNNGV. This CDR3 is 15 amino acids long. Between the trimmed V and J ends, which lost 6 bases and 9 bases, there was a span of 18 bases. CDR3 loop: CASSWVTGSFSPLHL. The CDR3, as DNA: TGTGCCAGCAGTTGGGTAACAGGGTCATTTTCACCCCTCCACTTG.

Of note for this clonotype: The CDR3 end shows no conserved phenylalanine or tryptophan, and so a read error is likely. The chain is built from TRBV7-9 and TRBJ2-3; TRBD1 is a possible D gene (6 bases). The CDR3 has 14 residues. CDR1 and CDR2 (germline): SEHNR, FQNEAQ (reference sequence). CDR3 nucleotides: TGTGTCAGCAGCTTAGACAGGCCCACAGATACGCAGTATCTT. Its protein product is CVSSLDRPTDTQYL.

Remarks on this clonotype: A much larger clone differs by one base, so this may be a read error. The chain is built from TRBV14 and TRBJ2-2; either TRBD1 or TRBD2 may supply D (5 bases each). The CDR3 contains 16 residues. CDR1 SGHDN and CDR2 FVKESK come from the germline V gene. The CDR3 loop is CANSPWTSSGTGELFF. CDR3 coding DNA: TGTGCCAACAGCCCGTGGACATCATCGGGGACCGGGGAGCTGTTTTTT.

Comments on this clonotype: Just one base apart from a much larger clone, this may be a read error. The chain links TRBV6-2 or TRBV6-3 to TRBJ2-1, with TRBD2 as a possible D gene (6 bases). The germline V gene has CDR1 MNHEY and CDR2 SVGEGT. CDR3 length equals 15 residues. The CDR3, as DNA: TGTGCCACCTCCAAGGGTCTAGCGTTAGCGGATGAGCAGTTATTC. Encoded protein: CATSKGLALADEQLF.

This chain joins TRBV7-8 and TRBJ2-1; D unresolved. This CDR3 spans 15 amino acids. V was shortened by 2 bases and J by 7 bases, with 15 bases between the two germline ends. Germline V CDR1 and CDR2: SGHVS, FQNEAQ. CDR3 sequence reads: CASSLTQMLRNEQFF. The CDR3 bases are TGTGCCAGCAGCTTAACACAGATGCTGAGGAATGAGCAGTTCTTC.

Of note for this clonotype: This could be a read error, since a much larger clone is one nucleotide away. The chain is built from TRBV29-1 and TRBJ1-4, with a tentative D call TRBD1 (5 bases). Trimming left V 2 bases short and J 4 bases short, with 11 bases between. The CDR3 sequence is 14 residues long. CDR1 and CDR2 from the germline V gene are SQVTM and ANQGSEA. CDR3 sequence reads: CSVEKGEDNEKLFF. Here the CDR3 DNA reads TGCAGCGTTGAAAAAGGGGAGGATAATGAAAAACTGTTTTTT. Looking up the rest from reference TRBV29-1 and TRBJ1-4 gives the full variable domain: SAVISQKPSRDICQRGTSLTIQCQVDSQVTMMFWYRQQPGQSLTLIATANQGSEATYESGFVIDKFPISRPNLTFSTLTVSNMSPEDSSIYLCSVEKGEDNEKLFFGSGTQLSVL.

A word on this clonotype: At one of its ends the junction is not consistent with the germline gene, which may arise from a read error. This CDR3 reads CANSTGLNEQFF. The CDR3 DNA reads as TGTGCCAACAGCACGGGACTGAATGAGCAATTCTTC. The gene calls are TRBV11-2 and TRBJ2-1; D may be TRBD2 (6 bases). The CDR3 is 12 amino acids. Per germline, CDR1 SGHAT and CDR2 FQNNGV. The variable domain in full, with the rest retrieved from reference TRBV11-2 and TRBJ2-1, is EAGVAQSPRYKIIEKRQSVAFWCNPISGHATLYWYQQILGQGPKLLIQFQNNGVVDDSQLPKDRFSAERLKGVDSTLKIQPAKLEDSAVYLCANSTGLNEQFFGPGTRLTVL.

Regarding this clonotype: A clone one base away is much larger, so this may be a read error. The chain uses TRBV12-3 or TRBV12-4 and TRBJ2-4; D possibly corresponds to TRBD1 (8 bases). V was trimmed by 5 bases and J by 8 bases, leaving 19 bases between them. The CDR3 loop spans 15 amino acids. DNA of the CDR3: TGTGCCAGCAGTGCAGCAGGGGGCGGACTAGACATTCAGTACTTC. Its protein product is CASSAAGGGLDIQYF.

The sample holds one count of this clonotype. Compared with germline, one end of the junction differs, possibly owing to a read error. The chain joins TRBV5-4 to TRBJ1-4; TRBD1 aligns across 8 bases. Germline V gene sequence: CDR1 SGHNT, CDR2 YYREEE (reference sequence). The CDR3 spans 15 residues. The CDR3 DNA reads TGTGCCGGCAGCAGACAGGGGTCAACTAATGAAAAACTGTTTTTT. It codes for CAGSRQGSTNEKLFF. The entire variable domain, with the rest obtained from reference TRBV5-4 and TRBJ1-4, is as follows: ETGVTQSPTHLIKTRGQQVTLRCSSQSGHNTVSWYQQALGQGPQFIFQYYREEENGRGNFPPRFSGLQFPNYSSELNVNALELDDSALYLCAGSRQGSTNEKLFFGSGTQLSVL.

V gene TRBV2 combines with J gene TRBJ2-5; the match to TRBD2 covers 7 bases. The CDR3 extends over 16 amino acids. CDR1 and CDR2 (germline): SNHLY, FYNNEI. V trimming: 9 bases; J trimming: 5 bases; junction bases outside the gene matches: 18. The CDR3 here is CARRQSGLGARETQYF. The DNA for the CDR3 is TGTGCCAGAAGGCAAAGCGGACTAGGAGCGCGGGAGACCCAGTACTTC.

This clonotype was counted many times. The CDR3 is CASRSRQSGSYEQYF. CDR3 sequence (DNA): TGTGCCAGCAGGAGTCGACAGAGCGGGTCCTACGAGCAGTACTTC. The J gene is TRBJ2-7, the V gene TRBV6-5; D might be TRBD2 (6 bases). Trimming took off 6 bases at V and 1 base at J, with 16 bases between the two ends. This CDR3 comprises 15 residues. Germline CDR1 and CDR2: MNHEY and SVGAGI.

This rearrangement joins TRBV25-1 to TRBJ2-7; 9 positions agree with TRBD1. CDR3 length equals 13 residues. Germline loops: CDR1 MGHDK, CDR2 SYGVNS. The ends lost 6 bases at V and 1 base at J; junction bases unmatched: 1. The CDR3 DNA reads TGTGCCAGCAGGGACAGGGGTTCCTACGAGCAGTACTTC. Translating gives CASRDRGSYEQYF.

Comment on this clonotype: The final CDR3 position lacks the conserved phenylalanine or tryptophan, pointing to a likely read error. This chain links TRBV29-1 with TRBJ2-7, with 7 bases that match TRBD2. CDR1 and CDR2 (germline): SQVTM, ANQGSEA. The CDR3 is made up of 14 amino acids. V gave up 4 bases and J gave up 5 bases; unmatched junction bases: 11. CDR3 sequence reads: CSVGEGSGGHEQYL. As DNA, the CDR3 is TGCAGCGTTGGAGAGGGGTCGGGAGGCCACGAGCAGTACCTC.

Regarding this clonotype: A much larger clonotype is one base distant, so this may be a read error. The chain combines TRBV12-3 or TRBV12-4 with TRBJ2-7; tentative D call: TRBD1 (5 bases). The CDR3 length is 13 residues. V gave up 11 bases and J gave up 2 bases, with 16 bases separating them. In nucleotides, the CDR3 is TGTGCCGTGGGGTGCAGGGCCCCCTACGAGCAGTACTTC. Amino acid sequence: CAVGCRAPYEQYF.

For this clonotype: At one end, the junction sequence differs from germline, possibly due to a read error. This rearrangement joins TRBV5-1 to TRBJ2-5; D not resolved. The CDR3 totals 17 residues. CDR1 and CDR2 from the germline V gene are SGHRS and YFSETQ. CDR3 residues: CASSLGEDRTYQEIQYF. CDR3 nucleotides: TGCGCCAGCAGCTTGGGCGAGGACCGGACGTACCAAGAGATCCAGTACTTC. Full variable domain (missing parts from reference TRBV5-1 and TRBJ2-5): KAGVTQTPRYLIKTRGQQVTLSCSPISGHRSVSWYQQTPGQGLQFLFEYFSETQRNKGNFPGRFSGRQFSNSRSEMNVSTLELGDSALYLCASSLGEDRTYQEIQYFGPGTRLLVL.

As concerns this clonotype: The CDR3 does not close with the conserved phenylalanine or tryptophan, likely indicating a read error. The chain uses TRBV11-1 and TRBJ2-2; D is undetermined. CDR3 size: 14 residues. Germline V gives CDR1 SGHAT, CDR2 FQDESV (reference sequence). The germline V and J ends were trimmed by 6 bases and 7 bases, with 15 bases remaining between them. The CDR3 protein is CASSLRGWSGELFL. The DNA for the CDR3 is TGTGCCAGCAGTTTACGCGGTTGGAGCGGGGAGCTGTTTCTT.

About this clonotype itself: This may come from a read error, since a much larger clone is one base off. The chain employs TRBV6-2 or TRBV6-3 and TRBJ2-4; TRBD2 aligns across 9 bases. This CDR3 comprises 14 residues. Germline CDR1 MNHEY, CDR2 SVGEGT. The CDR3 coding sequence is TGTGCCAGCAGTCTTAGCGGGAGAGGTCACATTCGGTACTTC. It codes for CASSLSGRGHIRYF.

As concerns this clonotype: Mismatch with germline at one junction end may stem from a read error. This chain links TRBV7-9 with TRBJ2-3, with 9 bases lining up with TRBD1. The V gene's germline CDR1 is SEHNR and CDR2 FQNEAQ (reference sequence). The CDR3 spans 15 residues. CDR3 residues: CASSHRQGGTDTHYF. CDR3 DNA: TGTGCCAGCAGCCATAGACAGGGGGGCACAGATACGCACTATTTT.